This T cell receptor (beta chain) appears in the sequencing data of a study of cytomegalovirus exposure and HLA in healthy donors. Study overall: Some 85 million unique TCRs from HLA-typed donors were held in an early data release. Overall study findings and caveats: A link between a missense DCLRE1C variant and TCR beta V- and J-gene trimming emerged from a later analysis.

In regard to this clone: No antigen is known for it.

The V gene's germline CDR1 is LNHDA and CDR2 SQIVND (reference sequence). The CDR3 length is 14 residues. V shed 6 bases and J shed 3 bases, with 14 bases lying between them. All the people who gave samples were healthy bone marrow donors. A multiplex PCR was run with 60 Vbeta primers and 13 Jbeta primers. TCRdb's table, derived via immunoSEQ multiplex PCR, lists solely in-frame clones and lacks some. This sample has approximately 170,000 clones, with 75% to 90% found just once. The source of this sequence is a boy younger than 10 in good health and CMV-seronegative. The chain has TRBV19 and TRBJ2-5; perhaps TRBD2 as D (5 bases). Source material: PBMCs. CDR3 nucleotide sequence: TGTGCCAGTAGCCTCTTCGGACTGAAAGAGACCCAGTACTTC. Amino acid sequence: CASSLFGLKETQYF.